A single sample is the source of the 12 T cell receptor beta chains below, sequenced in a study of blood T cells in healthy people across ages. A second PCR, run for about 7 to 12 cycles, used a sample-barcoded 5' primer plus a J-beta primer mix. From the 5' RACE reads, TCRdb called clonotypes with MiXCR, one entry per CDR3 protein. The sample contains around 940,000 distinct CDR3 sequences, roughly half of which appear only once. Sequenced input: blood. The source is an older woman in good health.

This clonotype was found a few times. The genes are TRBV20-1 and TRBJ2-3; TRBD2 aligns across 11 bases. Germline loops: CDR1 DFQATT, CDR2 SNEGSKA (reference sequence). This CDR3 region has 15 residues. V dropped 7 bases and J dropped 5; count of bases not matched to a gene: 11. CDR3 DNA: TGCAGTGAACGGGTCGTAGCGGGAGGGGTAGATACGCAGTATTTT. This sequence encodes CSERVVAGGVDTQYF.

The CDR3 reads CASRSTGFTEAFF. The CDR3 region has the DNA TGTGCCAGCAGGTCTACAGGGTTTACTGAAGCTTTCTTT. The V call is TRBV27, the J call TRBJ1-1, with D perhaps matching TRBD1 (6 bases). V lost 6 bases and J lost 5, with 13 bases in between. Germline values: CDR1 MNHEY, CDR2 SMNVEV (reference sequence). The CDR3 has 13 residues.

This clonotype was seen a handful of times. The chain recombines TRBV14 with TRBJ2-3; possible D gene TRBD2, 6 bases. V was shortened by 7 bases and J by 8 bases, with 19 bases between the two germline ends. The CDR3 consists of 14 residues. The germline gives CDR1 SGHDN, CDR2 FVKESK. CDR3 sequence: CASTQERVTRTQYF. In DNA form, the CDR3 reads TGTGCCAGCACCCAGGAGCGGGTCACACGTACGCAGTATTTT.

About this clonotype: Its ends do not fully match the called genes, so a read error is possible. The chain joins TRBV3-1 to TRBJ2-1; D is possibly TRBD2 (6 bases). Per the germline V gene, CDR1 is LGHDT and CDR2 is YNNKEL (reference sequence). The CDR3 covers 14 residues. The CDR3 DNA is TGTGCCAGCGGCCAAGGGTATAGCGGCAATGAGCAGTTCTTC. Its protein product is CASGQGYSGNEQFF.

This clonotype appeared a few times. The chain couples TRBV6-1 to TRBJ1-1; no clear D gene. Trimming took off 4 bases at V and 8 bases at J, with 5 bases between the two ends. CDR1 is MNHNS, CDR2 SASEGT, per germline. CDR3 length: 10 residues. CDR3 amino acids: CASSVSEAFF. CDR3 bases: TGTGCCAGCAGTGTGAGCGAAGCTTTCTTT.

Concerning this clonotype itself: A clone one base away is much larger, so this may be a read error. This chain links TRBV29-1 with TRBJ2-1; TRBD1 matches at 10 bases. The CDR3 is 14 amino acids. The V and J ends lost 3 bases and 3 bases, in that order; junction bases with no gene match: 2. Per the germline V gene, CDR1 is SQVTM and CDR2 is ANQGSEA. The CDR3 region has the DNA TGCAGCGTTGACGGGACAGGGGTCTACAATGAGCAGTTCTTC. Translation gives CSVDGTGVYNEQFF.

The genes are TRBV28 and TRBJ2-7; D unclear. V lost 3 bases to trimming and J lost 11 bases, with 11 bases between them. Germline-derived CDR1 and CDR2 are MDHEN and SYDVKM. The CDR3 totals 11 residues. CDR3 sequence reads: CASSFDGVKYF. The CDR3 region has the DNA TGTGCCAGCAGTTTTGACGGAGTAAAGTACTTC.

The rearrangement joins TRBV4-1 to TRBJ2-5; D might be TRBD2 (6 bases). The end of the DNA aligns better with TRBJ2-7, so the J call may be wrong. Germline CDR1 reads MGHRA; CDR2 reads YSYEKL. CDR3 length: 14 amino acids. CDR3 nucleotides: TGCGCCAGCAGCCAAGTTGGGGGGAGGCACGAGCAGTACTTC. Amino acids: CASSQVGGRHEQYF.

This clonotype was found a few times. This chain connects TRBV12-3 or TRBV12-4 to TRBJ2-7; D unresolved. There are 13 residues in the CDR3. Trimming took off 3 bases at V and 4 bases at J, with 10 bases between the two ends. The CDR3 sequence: CASSLVSQYEQYF. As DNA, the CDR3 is TGTGCCAGCAGTTTGGTATCCCAATACGAGCAGTACTTC.

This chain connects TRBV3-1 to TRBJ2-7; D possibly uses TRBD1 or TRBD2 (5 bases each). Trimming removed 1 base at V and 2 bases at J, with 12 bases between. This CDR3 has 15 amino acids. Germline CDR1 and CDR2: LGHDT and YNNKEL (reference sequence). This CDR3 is CASSQGATAAYEQYF. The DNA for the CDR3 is TGTGCCAGCAGCCAAGGTGCGACAGCGGCCTACGAGCAGTACTTC.

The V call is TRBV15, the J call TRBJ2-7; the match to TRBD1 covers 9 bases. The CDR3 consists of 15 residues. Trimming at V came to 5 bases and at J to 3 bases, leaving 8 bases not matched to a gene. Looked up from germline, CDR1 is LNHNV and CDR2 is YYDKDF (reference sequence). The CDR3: CATSPSGTGIYEQYF. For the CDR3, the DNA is TGTGCCACCAGCCCGTCCGGGACAGGGATCTACGAGCAGTACTTC.

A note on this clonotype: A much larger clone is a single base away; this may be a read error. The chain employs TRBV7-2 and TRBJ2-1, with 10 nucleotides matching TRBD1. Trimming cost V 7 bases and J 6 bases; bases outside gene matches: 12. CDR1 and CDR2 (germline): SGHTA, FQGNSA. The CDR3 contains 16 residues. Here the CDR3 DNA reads TGTGCCAGCAACTTGGAGGGACAGGGGAAAGGCAATGAGCAGTTCTTC. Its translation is CASNLEGQGKGNEQFF.